This T cell receptor beta chain came from a study of T cell repertoires in cytomegalovirus infection. As for the study in general: The public TCR beta signatures pointed to both CMV infection and matching HLA type. Overall study results and limits: Cumulative frequency of public TCR beta families picked out carriers of CMV plus the relevant HLA. The response measured ex vivo was dominated by TCR beta clonotypes (HLA-C-restricted and CMV-specific).

This clonotype was seen a handful of times. Its antigen remains unidentified. The germline V and J ends were trimmed by 6 bases and 7 bases, with 17 bases remaining between them. This CDR3 comprises 14 residues. Germline assignment: CDR1 SGHVS and CDR2 FQNEAQ. TCRdb reanalysed the reads using MiXCR and keeps one entry per CDR3 protein. Altogether about 740,000 distinct CDR3 sequences are present, around 30% being singletons, with the ten largest covering roughly 18%. This chain uses TRBV7-8 with TRBJ2-3; D ambiguous. Sequenced here: cultured PBMCs, sampled from culture after CMV antigen stimulation. The receptor's source is a human donor in good health (CMV status not recorded). Some clones in this sample may be carry-over from other donors' samples. The CDR3 sequence: CASSFTRVLYTQYF. In DNA form, the CDR3 reads TGTGCCAGCAGTTTTACTCGCGTACTTTATACGCAGTATTTT.